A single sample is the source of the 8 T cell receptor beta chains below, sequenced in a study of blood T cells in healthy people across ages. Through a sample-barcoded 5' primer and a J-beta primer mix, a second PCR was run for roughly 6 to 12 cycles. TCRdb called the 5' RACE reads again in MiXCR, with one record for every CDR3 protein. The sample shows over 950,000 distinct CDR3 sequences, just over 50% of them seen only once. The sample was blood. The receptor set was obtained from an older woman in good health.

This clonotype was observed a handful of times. The CDR3 DNA reads as TGTGCCATCGGGGTAGGTCCTTCCCCGTACGAGCAGTACTTC. Protein product: CAIGVGPSPYEQYF. The gene calls are TRBV6-5 and TRBJ2-7, with D perhaps matching TRBD2 (5 bases). Trimming took off 10 bases at V and 4 bases at J, with 20 bases between the two ends. The CDR3 consists of 14 residues. The germline CDR1 and CDR2 sequences are MNHEY and SVGAGI.

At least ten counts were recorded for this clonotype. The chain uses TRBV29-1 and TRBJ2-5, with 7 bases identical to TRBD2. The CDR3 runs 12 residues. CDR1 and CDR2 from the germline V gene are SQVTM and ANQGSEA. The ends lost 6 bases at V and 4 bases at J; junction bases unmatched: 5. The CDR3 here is CSVGLVGETQYF. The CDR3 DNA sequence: TGCAGCGTAGGACTAGTCGGAGAGACCCAGTACTTC.

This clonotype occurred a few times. The CDR3: CSASRATGTDTQYF. DNA for the CDR3: TGCAGTGCTAGTCGGGCCACAGGGACGGATACGCAGTATTTT. The chain is built from TRBV20-1 and TRBJ2-3; D is possibly TRBD1 (6 bases). Germline CDR1 DFQATT, CDR2 SNEGSKA (reference sequence). Trimming removed 3 bases from V and 6 bases from J, with 16 bases in between. The CDR3 is made up of 14 amino acids.

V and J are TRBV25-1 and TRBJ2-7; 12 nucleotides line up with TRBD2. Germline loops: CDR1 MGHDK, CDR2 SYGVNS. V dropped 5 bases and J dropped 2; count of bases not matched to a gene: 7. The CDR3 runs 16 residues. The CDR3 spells CASSLGWTSGTYEQYF. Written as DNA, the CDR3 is TGTGCCAGCAGTCTTGGGTGGACTAGCGGGACCTACGAGCAGTACTTC.

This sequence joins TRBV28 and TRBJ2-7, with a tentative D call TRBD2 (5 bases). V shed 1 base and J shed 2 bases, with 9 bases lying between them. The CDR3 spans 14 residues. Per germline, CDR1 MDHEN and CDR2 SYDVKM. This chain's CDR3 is CASSLLARAYEQYF. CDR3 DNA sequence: TGTGCCAGCAGTTTATTGGCGAGGGCCTACGAGCAGTACTTC.

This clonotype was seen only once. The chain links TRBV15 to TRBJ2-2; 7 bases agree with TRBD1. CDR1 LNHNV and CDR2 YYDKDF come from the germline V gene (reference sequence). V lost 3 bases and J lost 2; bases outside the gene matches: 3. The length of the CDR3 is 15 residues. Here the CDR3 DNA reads TGTGCCACCAGCAGCCAAGGGGGCAACACCGGGGAGCTGTTTTTT. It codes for CATSSQGGNTGELFF.

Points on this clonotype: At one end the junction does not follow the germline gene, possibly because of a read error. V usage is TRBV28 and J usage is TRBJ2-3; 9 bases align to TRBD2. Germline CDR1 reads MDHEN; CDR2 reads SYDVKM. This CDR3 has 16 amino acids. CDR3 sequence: CASSPTGFQRGDTRYF. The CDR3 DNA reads TGTGCCAGCAGTCCCACCGGGTTCCAGCGGGGGGATACGCGGTATTTT. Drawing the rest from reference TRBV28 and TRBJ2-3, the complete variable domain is DVKVTQSSRYLVKRTGEKVFLECVQDMDHENMFWYRQDPGLGLRLIYFSYDVKMKEKGDIPEGYSVSREKKERFSLILESASTNQTSMYLCASSPTGFQRGDTRYFGPGTRLTVL.

The CDR3 nucleotides read TGTGCCAGCTCCGAGGCTCCCTCCTACGAGCAGTACTTC. Protein sequence: CASSEAPSYEQYF. This chain connects TRBV9 to TRBJ2-7; D gene unclear. Germline V gives CDR1 SGDLS, CDR2 YYNGEE. Between the trimmed V and J ends, which lost 7 bases and 0 bases, there was a span of 11 bases. The CDR3 runs to 13 residues.